This T cell receptor beta chain was captured by sequencing in a study of T-cell reconstitution after alpha-beta-depleted transplantation in children. The study, taken as a whole, reports: For some patients, TCRbeta diversity was high at day 60 because of recipient T cells and thymic progenitors that survived. There were reportedly several hundred expanded graft clones from which alpha-beta T cells came about two months after transplant. T-cell numbers and diversity, one year after transplant, stemmed largely from T cells that were newly produced.

Preparation of the TCRbeta library was carried out with unique molecular identifiers. In TCRdb, the PCR reads were re-called with MiXCR into one record per CDR3 protein. This sample carries hundreds of thousands of distinct CDR3 sequences, 10% to 15% of them seen once, and the ten largest clones take over 2%. The CDR3 has 18 residues. From germline, CDR1 is MNHNS and CDR2 SASEGT. V was clipped by 4 bases and J by 4 bases; unmatched bases: 14. With respect to this clonotype: Its antigen is unidentified.

The sequence was collected from a male patient between 10 and 17 years old who had a stem cell transplant for acute myeloid leukemia, so the T cells may come from the graft donor. The specimen comprised PBMCs, mostly from graft donor cells, sampled 360 days after TCRalphabeta/CD19-depleted stem cell transplant. This chain links TRBV6-1 with TRBJ2-1; TRBD2 agrees at 9 bases. The DNA for the CDR3 is TGTGCCAGCAGTGCCGGGACTAGCCGCCCATCATTTTACAATGAGCAGTTCTTC. It codes for CASSAGTSRPSFYNEQFF.